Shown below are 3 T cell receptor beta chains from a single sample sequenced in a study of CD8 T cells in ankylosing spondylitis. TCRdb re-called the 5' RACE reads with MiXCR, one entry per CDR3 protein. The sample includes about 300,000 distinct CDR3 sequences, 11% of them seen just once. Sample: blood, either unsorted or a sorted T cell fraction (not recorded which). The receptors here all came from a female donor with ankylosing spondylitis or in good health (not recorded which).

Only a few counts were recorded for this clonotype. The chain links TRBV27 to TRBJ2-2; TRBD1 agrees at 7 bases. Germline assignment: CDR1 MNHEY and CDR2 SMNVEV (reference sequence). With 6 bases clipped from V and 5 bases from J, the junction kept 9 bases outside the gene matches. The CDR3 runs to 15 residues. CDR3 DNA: TGTGCCAGCAGCTTCGACAGGGCCGGGACCGGGGAGCTGTTTTTT. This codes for CASSFDRAGTGELFF.

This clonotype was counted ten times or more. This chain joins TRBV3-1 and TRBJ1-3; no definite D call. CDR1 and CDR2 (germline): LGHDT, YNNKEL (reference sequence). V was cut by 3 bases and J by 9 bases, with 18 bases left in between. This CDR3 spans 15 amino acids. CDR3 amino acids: CASSQLVRDRSTIYF. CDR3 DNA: TGTGCCAGCAGCCAGTTAGTCCGGGATCGGTCCACCATATATTTT.

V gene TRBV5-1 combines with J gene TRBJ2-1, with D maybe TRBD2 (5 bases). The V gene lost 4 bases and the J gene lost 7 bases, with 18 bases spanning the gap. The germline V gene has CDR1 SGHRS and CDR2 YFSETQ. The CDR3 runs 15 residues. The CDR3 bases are TGCGCCAGCAGCCCGGCCCCTGCCTCGGGGAATGAGCAGTTCTTC. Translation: CASSPAPASGNEQFF.